The 8 T cell receptor beta chains reported below all come from one sample, sequenced in a study of T cells in Graves' hyperthyroidism and ophthalmopathy (dated by TCRdb to between 2018 and 2020). To prepare the library, multiplex PCR was applied. The sample was run on an Illumina HiSeq 2000. TCR beta CDR3 regions were amplified from RNA transcripts. The first round of RT-PCR for the TCR CDR3 was performed with the HTBI primer set and the Qiagen OneStep RT-PCR kit. TCRdb reprocessing: public reads trimmed at Q25 with fastp, clones called with MiXCR, in-frame beta chains kept. Entries that share a CDR3 protein sequence are merged under the most common genes and DNA. The sample table lists approximately 600,000 distinct CDR3 sequences, 16% of them with a count of one. The ten largest make up 3% to 4% of the sample. Sequencing used blood. The receptors stem from a woman in her 30s with Graves' hyperthyroidism.

The chain recombines TRBV2 with TRBJ2-1, with D maybe TRBD1 (8 bases). Trimming pared 10 bases from V and 2 bases from J, leaving 27 bases between. This CDR3 is built from 18 residues. In germline, CDR1 is SNHLY, CDR2 FYNNEI. CDR3 nucleotides: TGTGCCACCACAGGGGGGTCGGGGGCGGGAGACCCCTACAATGAGCAGTTCTTC. Protein product: CATTGGSGAGDPYNEQFF.

This clonotype was picked up many times. V is TRBV18 and J is TRBJ1-1; D unresolved. The CDR3 is made up of 12 amino acids. Trimming took off 6 bases at V and 8 bases at J, with 13 bases between the two ends. Germline-derived CDR1 and CDR2 are KGHSH and LQKENI. CDR3 sequence reads: CASSPSDWEAFF. CDR3 in DNA: TGTGCCAGCTCCCCTTCCGATTGGGAAGCTTTCTTT.

This clonotype has at least ten counts. The chain recombines TRBV27 with TRBJ1-5; D is undetermined. This CDR3 comprises 13 residues. The V end lost 5 bases, the J end lost 0 bases, and 5 bases lay between the germline ends. The germline V gene has CDR1 MNHEY and CDR2 SMNVEV (reference sequence). The CDR3 sequence: CASSPYSNQPQHF. CDR3 DNA: TGTGCCAGCAGTCCCTATAGCAATCAGCCCCAGCATTTT.

This clonotype was detected many times. The chain employs TRBV7-2 and TRBJ2-1; TRBD2 matches 7 bases. The CDR3 sequence is 15 residues long. Germline values: CDR1 SGHTA, CDR2 FQGNSA. The V and J ends lost 5 bases and 9 bases, in that order; junction bases with no gene match: 13. CDR3: CASSTSPGREAEQFF. In DNA, the CDR3 is TGTGCCAGCAGCACATCACCGGGTCGGGAGGCTGAGCAGTTCTTC.

There are many counts of this clonotype. This chain links TRBV9 with TRBJ2-3; possibly TRBD2 for D (5 bases). This CDR3 has 22 residues. Trimming removed 0 bases at V and 1 base at J, with 30 bases between. Per germline, CDR1 SGDLS and CDR2 YYNGEE. The CDR3 loop reads CASSVGRRLAVDRRGRTDTQYF. DNA of the CDR3: TGTGCCAGCAGCGTAGGAAGAAGGCTAGCAGTCGACCGACGCGGCCGCACAGATACGCAGTATTTT.

This clonotype was recorded at least ten times. The chain employs TRBV28 and TRBJ2-7; 8 nucleotides line up with TRBD2. Trimming at V came to 5 bases and at J to 0 bases, leaving 6 bases not matched to a gene. Germline values: CDR1 MDHEN, CDR2 SYDVKM. CDR3 length: 15 residues. Here the CDR3 reads CASSTRGGPSYEQYF. CDR3 nucleotide sequence: TGTGCCAGCAGTACCCGGGGGGGGCCCTCCTACGAGCAGTACTTC.

This clonotype was detected ten times or more. This chain joins TRBV5-1 and TRBJ1-1; perhaps TRBD1 as D (5 bases). Per the germline V gene, CDR1 is SGHRS and CDR2 is YFSETQ. CDR3 length: 15 amino acids. Trimming pared 4 bases from V and 4 bases from J, leaving 17 bases between. CDR3 amino acids: CASSTRGVPGTEAFF. The CDR3 DNA reads as TGCGCCAGCAGCACAAGAGGGGTTCCTGGCACTGAAGCTTTCTTT.

The sample holds many counts of this clonotype. The chain recombines TRBV28 with TRBJ2-7; 7 nucleotides align to TRBD2. Germline loops: CDR1 MDHEN, CDR2 SYDVKM. The CDR3 is made up of 15 amino acids. V was clipped by 2 bases and J by 2 bases; unmatched bases: 6. The CDR3 sequence: CASSLGLAVPYEQYF. The DNA for the CDR3 is TGTGCCAGCAGTTTAGGTCTAGCGGTACCCTACGAGCAGTACTTC.